Given below is one TCR beta chain in context. This entry is derived from a study of blood T cell repertoires in COVID-19. Looking at the study overall: The samples span acute and convalescent COVID-19 from the United States, Italy and Spain. T cells, B-cell-depleted T cells, or PBMCs provided the cDNA or gDNA that served as material.

Original processing notes: Quantification of nucleated cells was approximated via reference gene primer amplification. Sequencing used immunoSEQ multiplex PCR; TCRdb keeps in-frame clones, though not all of them. V, J and clone size were drawn from that table, and D and trimming were deduced from the DNA. Among roughly 280,000 clones listed, roughly 90% were seen once. Trimming stripped 6 bases from V and 2 bases from J, with 11 bases between. The CDR3 contains 13 residues. CDR1 MNHNY and CDR2 SVGAGI come from the germline V gene (reference sequence). Sequencing input: peripheral blood. The rearrangement joins TRBV6-6 to TRBJ2-7; D is perhaps TRBD1 (5 bases). The origin of this receptor is a man aged 25-40 years with active or convalescent COVID-19. DNA of the CDR3: TGTGCCAGCAGGTGGACAACCACCTACGAGCAGTACTTC. It codes for CASRWTTTYEQYF.